This entry describes one T cell receptor beta chain. Its antigen is not identified. The V and J ends lost 6 bases and 2 bases, in that order; junction bases with no gene match: 7. This CDR3 is built from 14 residues. CDR1 GTSNPN and CDR2 SVGIG come from the germline V gene (reference sequence). The source of the sample is a study of cytomegalovirus exposure and HLA in healthy donors. This PCR relied on a set of 60 Vbeta primers and 13 Jbeta primers. Sequencing used immunoSEQ multiplex PCR; TCRdb keeps in-frame clones, though not all of them. The table records over 200,000 clones, 70% to 85% of them present only once. Whole-study results and caveats: Prior analysis indicated that the majority of TCR beta V segments exhibited productivity approximately 87% or approximately 30% of the time.

The chain has TRBV30 and TRBJ2-5; 9 bases fit TRBD2. Sequencing used PBMCs. This TCR derives from a male donor in good health and CMV-seronegative. The CDR3 spells CACTPTSGQETQYF. CDR3 nucleotide sequence: TGTGCCTGCACCCCGACTAGCGGACAAGAGACCCAGTACTTC.